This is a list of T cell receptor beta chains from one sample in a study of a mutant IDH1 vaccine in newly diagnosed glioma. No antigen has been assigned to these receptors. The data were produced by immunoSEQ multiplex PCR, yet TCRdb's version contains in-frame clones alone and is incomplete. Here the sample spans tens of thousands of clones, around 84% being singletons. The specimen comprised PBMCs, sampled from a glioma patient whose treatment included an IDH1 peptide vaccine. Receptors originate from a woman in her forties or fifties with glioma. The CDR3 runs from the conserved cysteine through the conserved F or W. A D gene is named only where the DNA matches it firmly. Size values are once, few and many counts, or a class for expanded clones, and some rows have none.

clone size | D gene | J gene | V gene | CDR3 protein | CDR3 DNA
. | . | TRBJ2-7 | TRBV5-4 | CASSLQDGSSYEQYF | TGTGCCAGCAGCTTGCAGGACGGGAGCTCCTACGAGCAGTACTTC
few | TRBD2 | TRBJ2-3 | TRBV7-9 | CASSLTSGGARSTDTQYF | TGTGCCAGCAGCCTTACTAGCGGGGGGGCCCGGAGCACAGATACGCAGTATTTT
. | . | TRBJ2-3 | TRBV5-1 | CASSPGDRSTDTQYF | TGCGCCAGCAGCCCGGGGGACCGGAGCACAGATACGCAGTATTTT
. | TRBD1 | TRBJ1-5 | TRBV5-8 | CASSFEWGQGIGADTQHF | TGTGCCAGCAGCTTTGAGTGGGGACAGGGGATCGGGGCAGATACGCAGCATTTT
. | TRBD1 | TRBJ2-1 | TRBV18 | CASSPGVGGDRGFF | TGTGCCAGCTCACCAGGAGTTGGAGGGGACAGGGGGTTCTTC
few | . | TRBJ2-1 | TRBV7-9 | CASSSPTGNEQFF | TGTGCCAGCAGCTCTCCGACGGGGAATGAGCAGTTCTTC
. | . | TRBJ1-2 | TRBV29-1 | CSTGAGGYTF | TGCAGCACGGGAGCTGGGGGCTACACCTTC
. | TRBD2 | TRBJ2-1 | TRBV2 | CASRRRGGGQYNEQFF | TGTGCCAGCAGGCGGCGGGGCGGGGGTCAATACAATGAGCAGTTCTTC
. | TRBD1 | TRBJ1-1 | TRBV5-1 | CASSLKNTLTGESENTEAFF | TGCGCCAGCAGCTTGAAAAATACGTTAACAGGGGAGAGCGAGAACACTGAAGCTTTCTTT
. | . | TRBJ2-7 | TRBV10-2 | CASSESSVGAGAYEQYF | TGCGCCAGCAGTGAGTCGTCCGTCGGGGCGGGCGCCTACGAGCAGTACTTC
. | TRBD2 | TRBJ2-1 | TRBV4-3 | CASSQQLSGGGNEQFF | TGCGCCAGCAGCCAACAACTTAGCGGGGGAGGTAATGAGCAGTTCTTC
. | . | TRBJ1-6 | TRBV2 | CASSGQAERLSYSPLHF | TGTGCCAGCAGCGGACAAGCCGAAAGACTAAGTTATTCACCCCTCCACTTT
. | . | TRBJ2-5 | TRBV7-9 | CASSPREETQYF | TGTGCCAGCAGCCCTCGGGAAGAGACCCAGTACTTC
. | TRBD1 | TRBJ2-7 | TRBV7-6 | CASSLGQGPEQYF | TGTGCCAGCAGCTTAGGACAGGGACCCGAGCAGTACTTC